This is a list of T cell receptor beta chains from one sample in a study of T cell changes during pregnancy in multiple sclerosis. Produced via immunoSEQ multiplex PCR; TCRdb's table is partial and in-frame only. Among around 110,000 clones listed, roughly 92% were seen once. Sequenced material: peripheral blood, taken after pregnancy. The origin of the receptors is a female donor with multiple sclerosis, enrolled in a pregnancy study. CDR3s include the opening cysteine and the closing phenylalanine or tryptophan. D genes are given only for firm matches. Only some rows state a clone size, as once, few, many or a class for expanded clones.

clone size: .
J gene: TRBJ2-2
D gene: .
V gene: TRBV5-1
CDR3 DNA: TGCGCCAGCAGCTTGGACAGAACGAACACCGGGGAGCTGTTTTTT
CDR3 protein: CASSLDRTNTGELFF

clone size: .
J gene: TRBJ2-3
D gene: .
V gene: TRBV5-4
CDR3 DNA: TGTGCCAGCAGCTTGGCCCTAGATACGCAGTATTTT
CDR3 protein: CASSLALDTQYF

clone size: .
J gene: TRBJ1-5
D gene: .
V gene: TRBV7-6
CDR3 DNA: TGTGCCAGCAGCTTAGCGGCAACGGGTCCCAATCAGCCCCAGCATTTT
CDR3 protein: CASSLAATGPNQPQHF

clone size: .
J gene: TRBJ1-1
D gene: .
V gene: TRBV4-2
CDR3 DNA: TGTGCCAGCAGCCGTGGCGGGCGGACGAACACTGAAGCTTTCTTT
CDR3 protein: CASSRGGRTNTEAFF

clone size: .
J gene: TRBJ2-3
D gene: TRBD1
V gene: TRBV5-1
CDR3 DNA: TGCGCCAGCAGCTCGGGACCCAGACAGGGGGCCGTAGATACGCAGTATTTT
CDR3 protein: CASSSGPRQGAVDTQYF

clone size: .
J gene: TRBJ1-4
D gene: TRBD1
V gene: TRBV5-4
CDR3 DNA: TGTGCCAGCAGCTTGGGGACAGGGAATGAAAAACTGTTTTTT
CDR3 protein: CASSLGTGNEKLFF

clone size: .
J gene: TRBJ1-5
D gene: .
V gene: TRBV28
CDR3 DNA: TGTGCCAGCAACCAGGGGAAATATAGCAATCAGCCCCAGCATTTT
CDR3 protein: CASNQGKYSNQPQHF

clone size: .
J gene: TRBJ2-7
D gene: TRBD1
V gene: TRBV7-9
CDR3 DNA: TGTGCCAGCAGCAAAAAGGACAGGGCCAGCTCCTACGAGCAGTACTTC
CDR3 protein: CASSKKDRASSYEQYF

clone size: .
J gene: TRBJ1-1
D gene: .
V gene: TRBV5-4
CDR3 DNA: TGTGCCAGCAGCTTGGTAACAGGGCTGAACACTGAAGCTTTCTTT
CDR3 protein: CASSLVTGLNTEAFF

clone size: .
J gene: TRBJ1-2
D gene: .
V gene: TRBV19
CDR3 DNA: TGTGCCAGTAGTATTGAACAGTTCTATGGCTACACCTTC
CDR3 protein: CASSIEQFYGYTF

clone size: few
J gene: TRBJ1-4
D gene: .
V gene: TRBV7-8
CDR3 DNA: TGTGCCAGCAGCTTAGGGGGGGGGAATAGCGAAAAACTGTTTTTT
CDR3 protein: CASSLGGGNSEKLFF

clone size: .
J gene: TRBJ2-1
D gene: TRBD2
V gene: TRBV5-1
CDR3 DNA: TGCGCCAGCAGCTTGGGGGGAGGGACTAGCGGGAGTACAGATGAGCAGTTCTTC
CDR3 protein: CASSLGGGTSGSTDEQFF

clone size: .
J gene: TRBJ1-3
D gene: TRBD1
V gene: TRBV10-3
CDR3 DNA: TGTGCCATCAGACTGACAGGGGGCGCCGGGAGCACCATATATTTT
CDR3 protein: CAIRLTGGAGSTIYF

clone size: .
J gene: TRBJ2-7
D gene: .
V gene: TRBV27
CDR3 DNA: TGTGCCAGCAAGATTTCTGTTTTTAGCTCCTACGAGCAGTACTTC
CDR3 protein: CASKISVFSSYEQYF

clone size: .
J gene: TRBJ2-1
D gene: TRBD1
V gene: TRBV5-1
CDR3 DNA: TGCGCCAGCAGCTTGGGACAGGGGTTTGGGAATGAGCAGTTCTTC
CDR3 protein: CASSLGQGFGNEQFF

clone size: .
J gene: TRBJ2-1
D gene: .
V gene: TRBV7-3
CDR3 DNA: TGTGCCAGCAGCCCGACTAGTTCCAATGAGCAGTTCTTC
CDR3 protein: CASSPTSSNEQFF

clone size: .
J gene: TRBJ1-4
D gene: .
V gene: TRBV5-5
CDR3 DNA: TGTGCCAGCAGCTACTCAGGGTCAGGGGAAAAACTGTTTTTT
CDR3 protein: CASSYSGSGEKLFF

clone size: .
J gene: TRBJ2-6
D gene: TRBD1
V gene: TRBV27
CDR3 DNA: TGTGCCAGCAGACCCGGGACAGGCGATTTTCTCTCTGGGGCCAACGTCCTGACTTTC
CDR3 protein: CASRPGTGDFLSGANVLTF

clone size: .
J gene: TRBJ2-3
D gene: .
V gene: TRBV6-4
CDR3 DNA: TGTGCCAGCAGTGACGGCGGGCCTACAGATACGCAGTATTTT
CDR3 protein: CASSDGGPTDTQYF

clone size: few
J gene: TRBJ2-5
D gene: .
V gene: TRBV5-4
CDR3 DNA: TGTGCCACGGTAGGGGGTATTGGGGCGGAGACCCAGTACTTC
CDR3 protein: CATVGGIGAETQYF

clone size: .
J gene: TRBJ2-2
D gene: .
V gene: TRBV9
CDR3 DNA: TGTGCCAGCAGCCCTTCCCCCACAGTCACCGGGGAGCTGTTTTTT
CDR3 protein: CASSPSPTVTGELFF

clone size: .
J gene: TRBJ1-1
D gene: .
V gene: TRBV27
CDR3 DNA: TGTGCCAGCAGTTCTATCCCAGGGGCGAGGAACACTGAAGCTTTCTTT
CDR3 protein: CASSSIPGARNTEAFF

clone size: once
J gene: TRBJ1-1
D gene: TRBD1
V gene: TRBV5-4
CDR3 DNA: TGTGCCAGCAGCCCCAGACAGGGGGTGCGGAACACTGAAGCTTTCTTT
CDR3 protein: CASSPRQGVRNTEAFF

clone size: .
J gene: TRBJ2-1
D gene: .
V gene: TRBV28
CDR3 DNA: TGTGCCAGCAGTTTTCTACGGGAGCAGTTCTTC
CDR3 protein: CASSFLREQFF

clone size: .
J gene: TRBJ1-1
D gene: .
V gene: TRBV27
CDR3 DNA: TGTGCCAGCAGCCCCGGGACGGCGGGGACTGAAGCTTTCTTT
CDR3 protein: CASSPGTAGTEAFF